This T cell receptor (beta chain) originates from a study of response to subunit inactivated influenza vaccine. MiXCR, run by TCRdb on the RT-PCR reads, gives a single entry per CDR3 protein. This sample yields 150,000 to 200,000 distinct CDR3 sequences, of which around 12% are seen a single time; over 25% belongs to the top ten. This clonotype has more than one count but fewer than ten. The sample was also linked to a second study, of T cells expressing NK-cell markers. That source notes: cDNA encoding TCR beta was synthesized via 5'RACE template switching incorporating UMIs. Eight donors were sequenced, of whom seven were HCMV-seropositive, while the remaining one was HCMV-seronegative. Several experiments employed an anti-gamma-delta TCR antibody to confine sorting to alpha-beta TCR T cells. Expanded NKG2C+ T cell clones had unclear HCMV specificity.

The sequences come from CD8+ T cells sorted from PBMCs, collected 11 to 12 days after vaccination. The TCR was taken from a man aged 50-59 years who received an inactivated influenza vaccine.

The CDR3 region has the DNA TGTGCCAGCAGTTTTGCCCGCGGACACCCTGGAAACACCATATATTTT. Protein sequence: CASSFARGHPGNTIYF. The gene calls are TRBV12-3 or TRBV12-4 and TRBJ1-3; weak D call: TRBD1 (5 bases). Trimming pared 3 bases from V and 2 bases from J, leaving 14 bases between. The length of the CDR3 is 16 residues.